This T cell receptor (beta chain) was profiled in a study of blood T cell repertoires in COVID-19. For the study at large: The United States, Italy and Spain provided the acute and convalescent COVID-19 samples. PBMCs, B-cell-depleted T cells, or T cells provided the cDNA or gDNA that made up the material.

With 6 bases removed from V and 4 bases from J, the gap between germline ends came to 12 bases. The germline CDR1 and CDR2 sequences are KGHSH and LQKENI. CDR3 size: 14 residues. Per the original methods: Estimation of nucleated cell counts was performed using reference gene primer amplification. Data came from immunoSEQ multiplex PCR; TCRdb stores just in-frame clones and leaves some out. V and J calls plus clone size are reproduced from that table; the DNA served to infer D and trimming. The sample contains 50,000 to 65,000 clones, 65% to 90% of which appear only once. Material for sequencing was peripheral blood. The sequence was collected from a man in his forties or fifties with acute or convalescent COVID-19. The rearrangement joins TRBV18 to TRBJ1-4; D not certain. CDR3 residues: CASSPPAGNEKLFF. CDR3 DNA: TGTGCCAGCTCGCCGCCCGCCGGTAATGAAAAACTGTTTTTT.